The TCR beta chain described here comes from a study of regulatory T cells in long-lasting Graves disease. Study-level points and caveats: TRBV28 was favored in persistent disease, as were TRBJ1-2 and TRBJ2-5.

Germline V gives CDR1 KGHSH, CDR2 LQKENI. This CDR3 is built from 13 residues. V was shortened by 4 bases and J by 9 bases, with 13 bases between the two germline ends. With regard to this clonotype: The target antigen is unknown.

Specified time point: newly diagnosed GD, antithyroid drugs for less than 3 months. With RNA extracted from PBMCs as input, the TCR library was made. For TCR beta, libraries came from iRepertoire HTBI primers and Arm-PCR of CDR3 regions. TCRdb re-called the multiplex PCR reads through MiXCR, storing one row per CDR3 protein. The sample carries about 530,000 distinct CDR3 sequences, roughly a sixth recorded once. These records were also assigned to another study, of T cells in Graves' hyperthyroidism and ophthalmopathy. As that report states: Clinical symptoms, serum thyroxine, TRAb, thyroid ultrasound and orbital computed tomography established diagnosis. The primer set for the first-round RT-PCR of the TCR CDR3 was HTBI.

The sample consisted of peripheral blood mononuclear cells (PBMCs), taken at new diagnosis, from a patient treated with antithyroid drugs. The source of this sequence is a woman aged 40 to 65 with Graves disease. This chain joins TRBV18 and TRBJ2-1; D perhaps matches TRBD2 (5 bases). CDR3 residues: CASSLIRTVEQFF. CDR3 DNA sequence: TGTGCCAGCTCACTCATACGGACTGTTGAGCAGTTCTTC.